This entry concerns a single T cell receptor beta chain. The antigen remains undetermined. This sample stems from a study of shared clonotypes between healthy human individuals. Splitting of each subset's genomic DNA was done evenly across several immunoSEQ plates. Study processing details: For the immunoSEQ data, sequences were junction-only without quality scores, so filtering differed. Clones were read by immunoSEQ multiplex PCR, and TCRdb kept only the in-frame ones, dropping some. V and J calls plus clone size are reproduced from that table; the DNA served to infer D and trimming. The sample includes over 95,000 clones, around 68% of them seen just once. There are 16 residues in the CDR3. Germline trimming cut 5 bases from V and 5 bases from J; bases unmatched to any gene: 8. Germline-derived CDR1 and CDR2 are SEHNR and FQNEAQ (reference sequence). Study conclusions and caveats: Relative to clonotypes present in all four donors, those not shared had lower generation probabilities.

The chain carries TRBV7-9 and TRBJ2-2; 10 bases are shared with TRBD2. The sequenced sample consisted of memory CD8+ T cells sorted from blood. Subset given: CD45RO+ cells pooled with CCR7-negative TemRA cells. The sequence was collected from a woman under 40 in good health. CDR3 nucleotides: TGTGCCAGCAGCGAAACTAGCGGGATGAGGACCGGGGAGCTGTTTTTT. Its protein is CASSETSGMRTGELFF.